Each of the 26 T cell receptor beta chains below was sequenced from the same sample in a study of cytomegalovirus exposure and HLA in healthy donors. The PCR employed 60 Vbeta primers together with 13 Jbeta primers. Libraries were prepared by immunoSEQ multiplex PCR; TCRdb keeps only in-frame clonotypes and omits some of them. Of some 95,000 clones detected, approximately 81% appear once; the ten largest clones hold over 4%. The source material was PBMCs. Receptors originate from a woman aged 40 to 50 in good health and CMV-seropositive.

This chain uses TRBV5-1 with TRBJ2-1; 10 nucleotides align to TRBD2. This CDR3 region has 16 residues. V lost 4 bases and J lost 5; bases outside the gene matches: 9. Looked up from germline, CDR1 is SGHRS and CDR2 is YFSETQ. This CDR3 is CASSRGGTSDHNEQFF. As DNA, the CDR3 is TGCGCCAGCAGCAGAGGGGGGACTAGCGACCACAATGAGCAGTTCTTC.

This clone has a single count. This chain links TRBV6-1 with TRBJ2-3; 16 bases match TRBD2. The V gene end was trimmed by 6 bases and the J gene end by 8 bases; junction bases not matched to a gene: 5. The CDR3 is 15 amino acids. The germline V gene encodes CDR1 MNHNS and CDR2 SASEGT. CDR3 DNA sequence: TGTGCCAGCAGCGGGACTAGCGGGAGGGCAGCTACGCAGTATTTT. This codes for CASSGTSGRAATQYF.

The chain is built from TRBV10-2 and TRBJ2-7; D is possibly TRBD1 (6 bases). CDR3 size: 14 residues. V lost 1 base, J lost 2 bases, and 9 bases lay in between. The germline CDR1 and CDR2 sequences are WSHSY and SAAADI. The CDR3 is CASSELGQTYEQYF. For the CDR3, the DNA is TGCGCCAGCAGTGAGTTGGGACAAACCTACGAGCAGTACTTC.

V gene TRBV2 combines with J gene TRBJ2-2, with D maybe TRBD2 (6 bases). Germline V CDR1 and CDR2: SNHLY, FYNNEI. The CDR3 loop spans 16 amino acids. V dropped 3 bases and J dropped 4 bases, with 15 bases sitting between them. CDR3 bases: TGTGCCAGCAGTGATGATCGGGAGCGAGTCACCGGGGAGCTGTTTTTT. This sequence encodes CASSDDRERVTGELFF.

The rearrangement links TRBV15 to TRBJ2-7; no firm D call. The J call may be in error: the DNA end matches TRBJ2-5 better. The CDR3 runs 13 residues. Germline lookup yields CDR1 LNHNV and CDR2 YYDKDF (reference sequence). CDR3 bases: TGTGCCACCAGCAGTAGAAGCAGGCAGACCCAGTACTTC. It codes for CATSSRSRQTQYF.

This rearrangement joins TRBV7-2 to TRBJ1-4; a weak D match, TRBD1 (6 bases). Deletions cut 5 bases from V and 2 bases from J, with 12 bases between. The CDR3 is 15 residues long. CDR1 is SGHTA and CDR2 is FQGNSA in the germline V gene. The CDR3 sequence is CASSTTGITNEKLFF. As DNA, the CDR3 is TGTGCCAGCAGCACAACAGGGATCACTAATGAAAAACTGTTTTTT.

The chain carries TRBV6-6 and TRBJ2-1; 11 nucleotides agree with TRBD2. The CDR3 is 14 residues long. Germline CDR1 MNHNY, CDR2 SVGAGI (reference sequence). The trim removed 7 bases at V and 9 bases at J, leaving 8 bases unmatched. In DNA, the CDR3 is TGTGCCAGCAAATTAGCGGGAGGGCTGGGTGAGCAGTTCTTC. This gives the protein CASKLAGGLGEQFF.

The V and J genes are TRBV2 and TRBJ1-4; D possibly corresponds to TRBD1 (5 bases). Germline loops: CDR1 SNHLY, CDR2 FYNNEI. The CDR3 totals 14 residues. V dropped 2 bases and J dropped 3 bases, with 7 bases sitting between them. CDR3 amino acids: CASSERGANEKLFF. DNA of the CDR3: TGTGCCAGCAGTGAACGGGGGGCTAATGAAAAACTGTTTTTT. Full variable domain (rest looked up from reference TRBV2 and TRBJ1-4): EPEVTQTPSHQVTQMGQEVILRCVPISNHLYFYWYRQILGQKVEFLVSFYNNEISEKSEIFDDQFSVERPDGSNFTLKIRSTKLEDSAMYFCASSERGANEKLFFGSGTQLSVL.

This chain links TRBV18 with TRBJ2-5; tentative D call: TRBD2 (6 bases). V dropped 4 bases and J dropped 3 bases, with 9 bases sitting between them. The germline V gene encodes CDR1 KGHSH and CDR2 LQKENI. CDR3 length: 13 amino acids. CDR3 protein: CASSLRREETQYF. The CDR3 DNA follows: TGTGCCAGCTCACTGAGGAGGGAAGAGACCCAGTACTTC.

The CDR3 protein is CSVGVGGYEQYF. In DNA form, the CDR3 reads TGCAGCGTTGGGGTAGGGGGCTACGAGCAGTACTTC. V and J are TRBV29-1 and TRBJ2-7; weak D call: TRBD1 (6 bases). CDR1 SQVTM and CDR2 ANQGSEA come from the germline V gene. The CDR3 has 12 amino acids. Deletions cut 4 bases from V and 3 bases from J, with 10 bases between.

The rearrangement uses TRBV4-1 and TRBJ1-2; D is possibly TRBD1 (6 bases). The CDR3 has 14 amino acids. Germline assignment: CDR1 MGHRA and CDR2 YSYEKL. Trimming cost V 4 bases and J 4 bases, with 13 bases left between them. The CDR3 here is CASSPIDRTYGYTF. The CDR3 DNA follows: TGCGCCAGCAGCCCGATAGACAGGACCTATGGCTACACCTTC.

The sample holds a few counts of this clone. The rearrangement joins TRBV19 to TRBJ1-2, with D possibly matching TRBD1 (6 bases). The CDR3 sequence is 13 residues long. Per germline, CDR1 LNHDA and CDR2 SQIVND (reference sequence). V lost 7 bases to trimming and J lost 5 bases, with 14 bases between them. CDR3 region: CASTPGQSYGYTF. The CDR3 bases are TGTGCCAGTACCCCAGGACAGTCTTATGGCTACACCTTC.

The chain combines TRBV5-5 with TRBJ2-5; 7 nucleotides align to TRBD1. The length of the CDR3 is 13 residues. J lost 8 bases, V lost 0 bases, and 4 bases had no gene match. Germline V gene sequence: CDR1 SGHKS, CDR2 YYEKEE (reference sequence). The CDR3 spells CASSLEGARTQYF. The CDR3 nucleotides are TGTGCCAGCAGCTTGGAGGGGGCGAGAACCCAGTACTTC.

The V gene is TRBV7-8, the J gene TRBJ2-5, with D unresolved. The CDR3 sequence is 15 residues long. Germline CDR1 is SGHVS and CDR2 is FQNEAQ. Trimming removed 1 base from V and 3 bases from J, with 12 bases in between. The CDR3 spells CASSLGDYRKETQYF. The DNA of the CDR3 is TGTGCCAGCAGCTTAGGAGATTACAGAAAAGAGACCCAGTACTTC.

The V gene is TRBV7-8, the J gene TRBJ2-3; 7 bases match TRBD2. The germline V gene encodes CDR1 SGHVS and CDR2 FQNEAQ. The CDR3 length is 16 residues. The trim removed 5 bases at V and 6 bases at J, leaving 14 bases unmatched. CDR3 sequence: CASSVSGAGVADTQYF. The DNA of the CDR3 is TGTGCCAGCAGCGTCTCTGGGGCGGGAGTTGCTGATACGCAGTATTTT.

The gene calls are TRBV14 and TRBJ2-1; 8 bases agree with TRBD1. Germline CDR1 is SGHDN and CDR2 is FVKESK. The CDR3 extends over 15 amino acids. V trimming: 0 bases; J trimming: 10 bases; junction bases outside the gene matches: 8. CDR3 DNA sequence: TGTGCCAGCAGCCAAGACGCAGACAGGGGTTGGGAGCAGTTCTTC. Its protein product is CASSQDADRGWEQFF.

The V gene is TRBV6-5, the J gene TRBJ1-6, with D unresolved. Trimming cost V 8 bases and J 14 bases, with 13 bases left between them. The CDR3 runs 11 residues. Germline-derived CDR1 and CDR2 are MNHEY and SVGAGI. The CDR3 bases are TGTGCCAGCCGGGAAGGGCCGTCCCTCCACTTT. It encodes CASREGPSLHF.

The chain recombines TRBV6-1 with TRBJ1-1, with D maybe TRBD1 (6 bases). Germline CDR1 is MNHNS and CDR2 is SASEGT. The ends were cut back, 6 bases at V and 1 base at J, with 9 bases in the middle. The CDR3 extends over 13 amino acids. CDR3 DNA sequence: TGTGCCAGCAGGAAACAGGGGAACACTGAAGCTTTCTTT. Translating it yields CASRKQGNTEAFF.

DNA of the CDR3: TGCGCCAGCAGCTTGCGGGCGAACACCGGGGAGCTGTTTTTT. Its protein product is CASSLRANTGELFF. V and J are TRBV5-1 and TRBJ2-2; D remains ambiguous. Trimming took 1 base from V and 0 from J, leaving 4 bases between them. The CDR3 contains 14 residues. Germline loops: CDR1 SGHRS, CDR2 YFSETQ.

The V call is TRBV18, the J call TRBJ2-4; D is unresolved. The V end was cut by 2 bases, the J end by 5 bases, with 7 bases between. Germline CDR1 is KGHSH and CDR2 is LQKENI. There are 13 residues in the CDR3. The chain's CDR3 is CASSPGPENIQYF. The CDR3 DNA follows: TGTGCCAGCTCACCAGGGCCAGAAAACATTCAGTACTTC.

This clone has more than one count but fewer than ten. The chain is built from TRBV6-5 and TRBJ1-2, with D possibly matching TRBD1 (6 bases). This CDR3 region has 13 residues. Trimming left V 5 bases short and J 8 bases short, with 15 bases between. From germline, CDR1 is MNHEY and CDR2 SVGAGI. Written as DNA, the CDR3 is TGTGCCAGCAGTAAAACAGGGCTTCGGGGCTACACCTTC. Translating it yields CASSKTGLRGYTF.

V is TRBV18 and J is TRBJ1-5, with D possibly matching TRBD1 (5 bases). The V gene lost 3 bases and the J gene lost 7 bases, with 10 bases spanning the gap. The germline V gene encodes CDR1 KGHSH and CDR2 LQKENI. The CDR3 contains 13 residues. As DNA, the CDR3 is TGTGCCAGCTCACCGGGGGGGTACCAGCCCCAGCATTTT. It yields the protein CASSPGGYQPQHF.

This clone was seen once. CDR3 sequence reads: CASRFSGVSYEQYF. The DNA of the CDR3 is TGTGCCAGCAGGTTTAGCGGGGTCTCCTACGAGCAGTACTTC. This chain connects TRBV27 to TRBJ2-7; 8 nucleotides align to TRBD2. CDR1 and CDR2 from the germline V gene are MNHEY and SMNVEV (reference sequence). The length of the CDR3 is 14 residues. V shed 6 bases and J 0 bases; nucleotides not matched to a gene: 4.

This clone has a single count. This chain joins TRBV11-2 and TRBJ2-3, with D possibly TRBD2 on 6 matching bases. The CDR3 is 15 residues long. Germline CDR1 reads SGHAT; CDR2 reads FQNNGV. Trimming removed 3 bases at V and 0 bases at J, with 10 bases between. Written as DNA, the CDR3 is TGTGCCAGCAGCTTTGGCGGGGCTAGCACAGATACGCAGTATTTT. Its protein product is CASSFGGASTDTQYF.

This clone appeared a single time. The J gene is TRBJ1-2, the V gene TRBV18; the match to TRBD1 covers 7 bases. With 6 bases clipped from V and 3 bases from J, the junction kept 4 bases outside the gene matches. Looked up from germline, CDR1 is KGHSH and CDR2 is LQKENI. The CDR3 is made up of 13 amino acids. The chain's CDR3 is CASSSDRDYGYTF. CDR3 in DNA: TGTGCCAGCTCGTCAGACAGGGACTATGGCTACACCTTC.

This clone was recorded a few times. The V and J genes are TRBV30 and TRBJ1-6; no firm D call. The CDR3 loop spans 13 amino acids. V gave up 5 bases and J gave up 0 bases, with 5 bases separating them. CDR1 and CDR2 from the germline V gene are GTSNPN and SVGIG (reference sequence). CDR3 in amino acids: CAWESSYNSPLHF. CDR3 nucleotides: TGTGCCTGGGAGAGCTCCTATAATTCACCCCTCCACTTT.